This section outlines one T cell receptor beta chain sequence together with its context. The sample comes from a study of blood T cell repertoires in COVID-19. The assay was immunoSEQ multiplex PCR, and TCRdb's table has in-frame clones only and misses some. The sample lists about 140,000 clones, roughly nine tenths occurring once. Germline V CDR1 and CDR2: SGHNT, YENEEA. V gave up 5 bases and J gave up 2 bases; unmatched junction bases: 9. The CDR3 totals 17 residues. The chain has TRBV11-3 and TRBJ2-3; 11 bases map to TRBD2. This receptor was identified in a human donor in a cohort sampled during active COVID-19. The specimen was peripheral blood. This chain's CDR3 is CASSAALAGGPTDTQYF. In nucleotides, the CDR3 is TGTGCCAGCAGCGCCGCCCTAGCGGGAGGACCCACAGATACGCAGTATTTT.